This TCR beta chain derives from a study of blood T cell repertoires in COVID-19 (dated by TCRdb to 2020 to 2022). Regarding the complete study: Samples covering the acute and convalescent phases of COVID-19 were provided by collaborators in the United States, Italy and Spain. The samples were drawn from two sources: the first 160 participants of the ongoing ImmuneRACE study, and 950 to 1,500 subjects contributed by 6 global collaborators. The repertoires were released in a freely available public database intended as a resource for research on the immune response to SARS-CoV-2. Where available, HLA class I and class II types were taken from metadata supplied by the sample provider and were not determined by assay-based typing. The dataset comprised deeply sampled blood TCRbeta repertoires from subjects exposed to, actively infected with, or recovered from COVID-19. The material from the prospective study consisted of cDNA or gDNA derived from T cells, B-cell-depleted T cells, or PBMCs. The sample metadata nearly always contained a de-identified subject ID, COVID-19 status, age in years and sex.

The investigation overall reported the following: Clinical and demographic metadata were provided uncurated, with the amount varying by source and participant.

The CDR3 spans 16 residues, from the cysteine through the phenylalanine. Only CDR3 DNA is held: 48 bases, read in frame from base 1. The junction carries 11 bases between V and J, which are trimmed by 0 bases and 1 base respectively. The germline V gene gives CDR1 as SGHTA and CDR2 as FQGTGA. About this clone itself: It lacks a known antigen. No much larger clone is present one base from it, and per-base qualities are unavailable.

Each collaborating institution followed its own protocols to collect whole blood in K2EDTA tubes. For TCRbeta analysis, collaborator samples were shipped as frozen whole blood, as isolated PBMCs, or as DNA extracted from either sample type. TCRbeta CDR3 regions were amplified from genomic DNA using the immunoSEQ Assay, a bias-controlled multiplex PCR. Processing in the source paper ran as follows. Within the assay, amplification of reference gene primers was used to estimate how many nucleated cells each sample contained. To quantify the absolute abundance of each unique TCRbeta CDR3 rearrangement, sequence reads were collapsed and filtered. For each sample, productive Simpson clonality was calculated by taking the square root of Simpson's diversity index across productive rearrangements. TCRdb limited this immuneACCESS table to in-frame rearrangements with V and J called. A share of clones is missing; checked studies link under half to unresolved V genes, and the rest is unexplained. V and J calls and clone size follow that table, whereas D and trimming were derived from the DNA. The sample table contains about 73,000 clones; only one count was recorded for roughly four fifths of them. The ten largest clones take up around 30% of the sample.

Sequencing used peripheral blood. Recombination linked TRBV7-3 to TRBJ2-3, with an unclear D gene assignment. The TCR sequence derives from a human donor in a cohort sampled during active COVID-19. At the DNA level, the sequence is TGTGCCAGCAGCTTAACCATAGGAGACGGCACAGATACGCAGTATTTT. This gives the protein CASSLTIGDGTDTQYF.